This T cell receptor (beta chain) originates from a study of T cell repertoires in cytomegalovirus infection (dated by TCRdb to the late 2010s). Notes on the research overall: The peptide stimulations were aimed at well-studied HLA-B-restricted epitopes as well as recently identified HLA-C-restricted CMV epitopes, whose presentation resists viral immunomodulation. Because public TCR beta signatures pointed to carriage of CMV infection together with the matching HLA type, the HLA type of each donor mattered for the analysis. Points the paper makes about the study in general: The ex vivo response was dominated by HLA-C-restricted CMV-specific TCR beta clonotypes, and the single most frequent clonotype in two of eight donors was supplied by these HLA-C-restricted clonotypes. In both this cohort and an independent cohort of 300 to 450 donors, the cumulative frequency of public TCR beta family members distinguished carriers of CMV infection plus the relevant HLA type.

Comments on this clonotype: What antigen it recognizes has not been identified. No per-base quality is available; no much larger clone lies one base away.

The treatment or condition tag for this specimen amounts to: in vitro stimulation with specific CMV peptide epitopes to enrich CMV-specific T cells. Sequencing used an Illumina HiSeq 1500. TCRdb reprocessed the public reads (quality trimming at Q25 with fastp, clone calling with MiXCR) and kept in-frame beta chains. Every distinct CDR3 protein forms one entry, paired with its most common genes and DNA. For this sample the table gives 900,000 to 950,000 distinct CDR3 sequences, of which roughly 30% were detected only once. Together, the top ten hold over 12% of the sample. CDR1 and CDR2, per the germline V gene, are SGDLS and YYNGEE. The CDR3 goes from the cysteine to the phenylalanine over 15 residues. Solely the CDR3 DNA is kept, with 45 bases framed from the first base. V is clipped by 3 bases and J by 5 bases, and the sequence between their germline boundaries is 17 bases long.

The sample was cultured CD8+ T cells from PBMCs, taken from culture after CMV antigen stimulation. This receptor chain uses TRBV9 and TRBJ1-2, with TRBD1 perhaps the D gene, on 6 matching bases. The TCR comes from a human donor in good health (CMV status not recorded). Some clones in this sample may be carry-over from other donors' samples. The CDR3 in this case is CASSARTVLGYGYTF. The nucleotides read TGTGCCAGCAGCGCTAGGACAGTCTTGGGGTATGGCTACACCTTC.